Each of the 3 T cell receptor beta chains below was sequenced from the same sample in a study of blood T cell repertoires in COVID-19 (TCRdb year 2020). Library method: the immunoSEQ multiplex PCR assay. TCRdb mirrors the immuneACCESS table, restricted to in-frame sequences. Some clones are absent from its copies; in checked studies, under half trace to an unresolved V gene, and the reason for the others is unknown. Across this sample there are roughly 88,000 clones, with 87% seen only once. The ten largest clones capture approximately 16% of the sample. The sequencing sample was made of peripheral blood. The receptor source for this set is a woman in her sixties with COVID-19, enrolled during active disease.

This chain connects TRBV14 to TRBJ2-1; 11 bases map to TRBD1. The CDR3 loop spans 21 amino acids. From germline, CDR1 is SGHDN and CDR2 FVKESK. Losses at the gene ends were 0 bases for V and 0 bases for J; bases not matched to a gene: 13. The CDR3 loop reads CASSQDSGTGGSRSSYNEQFF. For the CDR3, the DNA is TGTGCCAGCAGCCAAGATTCTGGGACAGGGGGATCAAGAAGCTCCTACAATGAGCAGTTCTTC.

The chain recombines TRBV10-3 with TRBJ2-2; 11 positions agree with TRBD2. Unmatched junction bases numbered 9, after V lost 5 bases and J lost 1 base. The germline gives CDR1 ENHRY, CDR2 SYGVKD. This CDR3 has 18 residues. CDR3 in DNA: TGTGCCATCAGTTGGCCCGGTAGCGGGGGGGTGAACACCGGGGAGCTGTTTTTT. Residues: CAISWPGSGGVNTGELFF.

This clone occurred once. This rearrangement joins TRBV4-3 to TRBJ1-2; weak D call: TRBD1 (6 bases). V was trimmed by 3 bases and J by 7 bases, leaving 18 bases between them. Per germline, CDR1 LGHNA and CDR2 YSLEER. This CDR3 contains 15 residues. CDR3 in amino acids: CASSQAEGGAAGYTF. The DNA for the CDR3 is TGCGCCAGCAGCCAGGCGGAGGGGGGGGCGGCTGGCTACACCTTC.